Shown below are 10 T cell receptor beta chains from a single sample sequenced in a study of blood T cell repertoires in COVID-19. Profiling relied on immunoSEQ multiplex PCR, and the TCRdb table lists in-frame clones only, not all of them. The sample has 250,000 to 350,000 clones; around 89% are singletons. Sequencing used peripheral blood. All receptors come from a woman aged 60-70 years with acute or convalescent COVID-19.

V gene TRBV9 combines with J gene TRBJ2-1; D possibly corresponds to TRBD2 (6 bases). Trimming pared 4 bases from V and 8 bases from J, leaving 13 bases between. Germline CDR1 is SGDLS and CDR2 is YYNGEE. CDR3 length: 13 residues. The CDR3 DNA reads TGTGCCAGCAGCCCCTGGAGGGGCGATGAGCAGTTCTTC. Its protein is CASSPWRGDEQFF.

This chain uses TRBV2 with TRBJ2-1; 12 bases fit TRBD2. The CDR3 covers 15 residues. V lost 6 bases and J lost 10; bases outside the gene matches: 10. Germline-derived CDR1 and CDR2 are SNHLY and FYNNEI. For the CDR3, the DNA is TGTGCCAGCAGCCAACCTAGCGGGAGGGGACTCGAGCAGTTCTTC. Translation gives CASSQPSGRGLEQFF.

V usage is TRBV28 and J usage is TRBJ1-3, with a weak D call TRBD1 (6 bases). The germline CDR1 and CDR2 sequences are MDHEN and SYDVKM. The CDR3 is made up of 13 amino acids. Trimming shortened V by 5 bases and J by 2 bases, and 7 bases separated the two germline ends. CDR3 loop: CASSRDTGNTIYF. CDR3 DNA: TGTGCCAGCAGTCGGGACACTGGAAACACCATATATTTT. Supplemented by reference TRBV28 and TRBJ1-3, the full variable domain reads DVKVTQSSRYLVKRTGEKVFLECVQDMDHENMFWYRQDPGLGLRLIYFSYDVKMKEKGDIPEGYSVSREKKERFSLILESASTNQTSMYLCASSRDTGNTIYFGEGSWLTVV.

The genes are TRBV5-1 and TRBJ2-7; D is possibly TRBD1 (5 bases). The CDR3 length is 12 residues. CDR1 and CDR2 (germline): SGHRS, YFSETQ. Trimming removed 0 bases from V and 4 bases from J, with 5 bases in between. The CDR3 loop reads CASSLGQYEQYF. The CDR3 bases are TGCGCCAGCAGCTTGGGACAGTACGAGCAGTACTTC.

This chain uses TRBV6-6 with TRBJ1-3, with TRBD1 as a possible D gene (6 bases). V was cut by 0 bases and J by 2 bases, with 11 bases left in between. The CDR3 is 16 amino acids. Germline CDR1 reads MNHNY; CDR2 reads SVGAGI (reference sequence). CDR3 region: CASSYSFQGTGNTIYF. The CDR3 coding sequence is TGTGCCAGCAGTTACTCTTTCCAGGGGACTGGAAACACCATATATTTT.

The chain carries TRBV19 and TRBJ1-1, with 7 bases identical to TRBD1. Germline-derived CDR1 and CDR2 are LNHDA and SQIVND (reference sequence). Unmatched junction bases numbered 15, after V lost 5 bases and J lost 6 bases. The CDR3 is made up of 16 amino acids. CDR3 in DNA: TGTGCCAGTAGTTATCCGAGGCAGGGGGTTTTCCCTGAAGCTTTCTTT. Its protein product is CASSYPRQGVFPEAFF. Drawing the rest from reference TRBV19 and TRBJ1-1, the complete variable domain is DGGITQSPKYLFRKEGQNVTLSCEQNLNHDAMYWYRQDPGQGLRLIYYSQIVNDFQKGDIAEGYSVSREKKESFPLTVTSAQKNPTAFYLCASSYPRQGVFPEAFFGQGTRLTVV.

The rearrangement uses TRBV4-2 and TRBJ2-1, with D maybe TRBD2 (6 bases). Between the trimmed V and J ends, which lost 0 bases and 3 bases, there was a span of 12 bases. CDR3 size: 16 residues. Germline V CDR1 and CDR2: LGHNA, YNFKEQ. The CDR3 region has the DNA TGTGCCAGCAGCCAAGATGCTAGCGACAACTACAATGAGCAGTTCTTC. This translates into CASSQDASDNYNEQFF.

The V and J genes are TRBV5-1 and TRBJ1-2; 7 nucleotides align to TRBD1. Germline CDR1 SGHRS, CDR2 YFSETQ. V shed 4 bases, J shed 2 bases, and the junction held 8 bases outside the gene matches. This CDR3 is 15 amino acids long. CDR3: CASSGGQVTNYGYTF. The CDR3 bases are TGCGCCAGCAGCGGTGGACAGGTGACCAACTATGGCTACACCTTC.

The V call is TRBV27, the J call TRBJ2-6; no clear D. CDR1 and CDR2 from the germline V gene are MNHEY and SMNVEV (reference sequence). V lost 2 bases and J 2 bases, leaving 7 bases between the germline ends. CDR3 size: 15 residues. The CDR3 DNA reads TGTGCCAGCAGTTTACTGTTTCCTGGGGCCAACGTCCTGACTTTC. Translated, it gives CASSLLFPGANVLTF.

This sequence joins TRBV5-4 and TRBJ2-2; unclear D gene. V was clipped by 5 bases and J by 1 base, with 9 bases between them. Germline lookup yields CDR1 SGHNT and CDR2 YYREEE (reference sequence). This CDR3 has 14 amino acids. CDR3 coding DNA: TGTGCCAGCAGGAGCGCCAAGAACACCGGGGAGCTGTTTTTT. This encodes CASRSAKNTGELFF.